The 13 T cell receptor beta chains listed next were all sequenced from one sample in a study of blood T cell repertoires in COVID-19. The assay was immunoSEQ multiplex PCR, and TCRdb's table has in-frame clones only and misses some. Of about 280,000 clones in the sample, about 85% are singletons; the top ten hold 10% to 15%. The material sequenced was peripheral blood. Every receptor here comes from a human donor in a cohort sampled during active COVID-19.

V usage is TRBV18 and J usage is TRBJ2-5; 7 nucleotides line up with TRBD2. The germline gives CDR1 KGHSH, CDR2 LQKENI. This CDR3 contains 16 residues. V gave up 0 bases and J gave up 9 bases; unmatched junction bases: 13. CDR3 amino acids: CASSPPSLAGLGAQYF. The CDR3 coding sequence is TGTGCCAGCTCACCACCGTCTTTAGCGGGCCTTGGGGCCCAGTACTTC.

The chain uses TRBV5-1 and TRBJ2-3; D possibly corresponds to TRBD2 (5 bases). Germline CDR1 reads SGHRS; CDR2 reads YFSETQ. With 1 base removed from V and 6 bases from J, the gap between germline ends came to 9 bases. This CDR3 has 13 residues. CDR3 nucleotide sequence: TGCGCCAGCAGCTTGCGGACTGCCGATACGCAGTATTTT. It yields the protein CASSLRTADTQYF.

V usage is TRBV14 and J usage is TRBJ1-2; D remains ambiguous. Germline V gene lookup returns CDR1 SGHDN and CDR2 FVKESK. CDR3 length equals 12 residues. V lost 3 bases and J 4 bases, leaving 6 bases between the germline ends. The CDR3 nucleotides read TGTGCCAGCAGCCAGGGCCGCTATGGCTACACCTTC. Its translation: CASSQGRYGYTF. Using reference TRBV14 and TRBJ1-2 for the parts outside the CDR3, the full variable domain is EAGVTQFPSHSVIEKGQTVTLRCDPISGHDNLYWYRRVMGKEIKFLLHFVKESKQDESGMPNNRFLAERTGGTYSTLKVQPAELEDSGVYFCASSQGRYGYTFGSGTRLTVV.

The rearrangement links TRBV3-1 (or the pseudogene TRBV3-2) to TRBJ1-2, with D unclear. This CDR3 spans 11 amino acids. The germline V gene encodes CDR1 LGHDT and CDR2 YNNKEL (reference sequence). Trimming took off 3 bases at V and 8 bases at J, with 7 bases between the two ends. This chain's CDR3 is CASSQSRGYTF. In DNA, the CDR3 is TGTGCCAGCAGCCAGTCGCGGGGCTACACCTTC.

The rearrangement joins TRBV5-1 to TRBJ2-7; no clear D. Germline CDR1 SGHRS, CDR2 YFSETQ. The germline V and J ends were trimmed by 3 bases and 9 bases, with 16 bases remaining between them. The CDR3 extends over 13 amino acids. The chain's CDR3 is CASSSESASGQYF. CDR3 sequence (DNA): TGCGCCAGCAGCTCGGAGAGCGCGTCGGGGCAGTACTTC.

The chain employs TRBV7-3 and TRBJ2-6; weak D call: TRBD1 (6 bases). The V gene's germline CDR1 is SGHTA and CDR2 FQGTGA. Trimming left V 5 bases short and J 4 bases short, with 15 bases between. The CDR3 consists of 16 residues. As DNA, the CDR3 is TGTGCCAGCAGCAAGGGACAAGGATCCGGGGCCAACGTCCTGACTTTC. Protein: CASSKGQGSGANVLTF.

This clone was found a few times. The chain links TRBV29-1 to TRBJ1-2, with a possible D match to TRBD1 (6 bases). The germline CDR1 and CDR2 sequences are SQVTM and ANQGSEA. The V gene lost 3 bases and the J gene lost 4 bases, with 9 bases spanning the gap. This CDR3 is built from 12 residues. CDR3 nucleotides: TGCAGCGTTGAGACAGGAGTCTATGGCTACACCTTC. It codes for CSVETGVYGYTF.

The V gene is TRBV30, the J gene TRBJ1-3, with a tentative D call TRBD1 (6 bases). V lost 0 bases and J 1 base, leaving 13 bases between the germline ends. The germline V gene encodes CDR1 GTSNPN and CDR2 SVGIG (reference sequence). This CDR3 has 16 amino acids. In DNA, the CDR3 is TGTGCCTGGAGTGTCCAGGGGCCCCTATCTGGAAACACCATATATTTT. Its translation: CAWSVQGPLSGNTIYF.

The gene calls are TRBV6-4 and TRBJ2-2; D gene uncertain. The length of the CDR3 is 13 residues. Deletions cut 6 bases from V and 5 bases from J, with 10 bases between. Germline CDR1 and CDR2: MRHNA and SNTAGT. CDR3 in DNA: TGTGCCAGCAGAGCAGGATTAACCGGGGAGCTGTTTTTT. It is translated as CASRAGLTGELFF.

In this sample, this clone turned up a few times. The chain combines TRBV3-1 (or the pseudogene TRBV3-2) with TRBJ1-3; 8 bases align to TRBD1. V lost 6 bases and J lost 5; bases outside the gene matches: 9. This CDR3 comprises 15 residues. From germline, CDR1 is LGHDT and CDR2 YNNKEL (reference sequence). The CDR3 bases are TGTGCCAGCAGACCCGGGACAGGCCGAAGAAACACCATATATTTT. Amino acids: CASRPGTGRRNTIYF.

The chain links TRBV5-1 to TRBJ2-2; 10 bases map to TRBD2. Germline lookup yields CDR1 SGHRS and CDR2 YFSETQ. This CDR3 region has 17 residues. V lost 3 bases to trimming and J lost 4 bases; unmatched junction nucleotides: 9. This CDR3 reads CASSSSGLAGATGELFF. For the CDR3, the DNA is TGCGCCAGCAGCTCCTCGGGGCTAGCGGGAGCCACCGGGGAGCTGTTTTTT.

The rearrangement uses TRBV6-5 and TRBJ1-5; D is undetermined. Trimming removed 2 bases at V and 7 bases at J, with 9 bases between. CDR3 length equals 13 residues. Looked up from germline, CDR1 is MNHEY and CDR2 is SVGAGI. The CDR3 DNA sequence: TGTGCCAGCAGTTACGTCCGGGAGCAGCCCCAGCATTTT. Translated, it gives CASSYVREQPQHF.

The genes are TRBV19 and TRBJ2-2, with D possibly matching TRBD2 (6 bases). The V and J ends lost 6 bases and 5 bases respectively, with 13 bases between them. The CDR3 extends over 14 amino acids. CDR1 LNHDA and CDR2 SQIVND come from the germline V gene (reference sequence). CDR3 sequence (DNA): TGTGCCAGTAGAACGAATCGGGGGACCGGGGAGCTGTTTTTT. Its protein is CASRTNRGTGELFF.